The 23 T cell receptor beta chains below all came from one sample that was sequenced in a study of cytomegalovirus exposure and HLA in healthy donors. Method: immunoSEQ multiplex PCR; TCRdb's copy keeps in-frame clones and lacks some. The table lists approximately 170,000 clones, 91% of them singletons. The specimen sequenced was PBMCs. These receptors all come from a woman under 30 in good health and CMV-seropositive.

This chain joins TRBV10-3 and TRBJ1-1, with 9 bases identical to TRBD1. The CDR3 has 17 amino acids. With V trimmed by 0 bases and J by 3 bases, 8 bases remained unmatched. Germline values: CDR1 ENHRY, CDR2 SYGVKD. DNA for the CDR3: TGTGCCATCAGTGAGTCGTTGGGACAGGGAGGGGACACTGAAGCTTTCTTT. Residues: CAISESLGQGGDTEAFF.

This clone was detected once. The V gene is TRBV27, the J gene TRBJ1-2, with TRBD1 matching over 9 bases. J gave up 7 bases and V 6 bases, and 6 bases lay outside the gene matches. The CDR3 covers 13 residues. CDR1 and CDR2 from the germline V gene are MNHEY and SMNVEV (reference sequence). CDR3 in amino acids: CASSPGTGFGYTF. CDR3 sequence (DNA): TGTGCCAGCAGCCCCGGGACAGGGTTTGGCTACACCTTC.

The J gene is TRBJ2-7, the V gene TRBV7-3, with D uncertain. The CDR3 sequence is 13 residues long. The V gene lost 5 bases and the J gene lost 3 bases, with 11 bases spanning the gap. Germline V gene sequence: CDR1 SGHTA, CDR2 FQGTGA. CDR3 amino acids: CASSPGYGYEQYF. Here the CDR3 DNA reads TGTGCCAGCAGCCCGGGTTACGGCTACGAGCAGTACTTC.

The rearrangement links TRBV6-4 to TRBJ2-3; possible D gene TRBD2, 5 bases. The germline V gene encodes CDR1 MRHNA and CDR2 SNTAGT. The germline V and J ends were trimmed by 5 bases and 2 bases, with 17 bases remaining between them. This CDR3 comprises 16 residues. Here the CDR3 DNA reads TGTGCCAGCAGTAAAACCTACAGCGGTTACACAGATACGCAGTATTTT. This gives the protein CASSKTYSGYTDTQYF.

Here the CDR3 DNA reads TGTGCCAGCAGCTTAAACAGGGGAGGAGGAGATACGCAGTATTTT. Its protein is CASSLNRGGGDTQYF. V and J are TRBV11-2 and TRBJ2-3, with D perhaps matching TRBD1 (7 bases). Germline CDR1 SGHAT, CDR2 FQNNGV. The CDR3 covers 15 residues. V lost 2 bases and J lost 5, with 14 bases in between.

The chain joins TRBV27 to TRBJ1-5, with D perhaps matching TRBD1 (6 bases). This CDR3 has 22 amino acids. Germline V lookup: CDR1 MNHEY, CDR2 SMNVEV (reference sequence). Trimming stripped 2 bases from V and 0 bases from J, with 29 bases between. The CDR3 sequence is CASSLAPGTEVEVGHSNQPQHF. CDR3 DNA sequence: TGTGCCAGCAGTTTAGCCCCCGGGACGGAAGTTGAGGTGGGACATAGCAATCAGCCCCAGCATTTT.

J is TRBJ1-5 and V is TRBV2; 11 bases are a match to TRBD1. Per germline, CDR1 SNHLY and CDR2 FYNNEI. The length of the CDR3 is 17 residues. The ends lost 5 bases at V and 1 base at J; junction bases unmatched: 7. The CDR3 nucleotides are TGTGCCAGCAGTCTGGACAGGGGGCTATGGAGCAATCAGCCCCAGCATTTT. It is translated as CASSLDRGLWSNQPQHF.

The CDR3 coding sequence is TGTGCCAGCAGCACCTCCGGACTAGCGGGAGGGCCTGGGTACGAGCAGTACTTC. Translating gives CASSTSGLAGGPGYEQYF. The genes are TRBV5-6 and TRBJ2-7; 15 bases map to TRBD2. CDR3 length: 18 amino acids. Germline trimming cut 4 bases from V and 4 bases from J; bases unmatched to any gene: 12. Germline assignment: CDR1 SGHDT and CDR2 YYEEEE.

The rearrangement uses TRBV2 and TRBJ2-3, with D maybe TRBD2 (6 bases). This CDR3 is built from 15 residues. Per germline, CDR1 SNHLY and CDR2 FYNNEI. V shed 5 bases and J shed 2 bases, with 14 bases lying between them. The CDR3 reads CASSNSGALTDTQYF. For the CDR3, the DNA is TGTGCCAGCAGTAATTCGGGAGCGCTCACAGATACGCAGTATTTT.

The gene calls are TRBV4-1 and TRBJ2-7, with 10 bases matching TRBD2. Germline CDR1 MGHRA, CDR2 YSYEKL. The CDR3 totals 22 residues. V lost 4 bases to trimming and J lost 0 bases; unmatched junction nucleotides: 24. The DNA for the CDR3 is TGCGCCAGCAGCCCCAAGACCCCAGCTAGCGGGGGAAGAAGTGGGAGCTCCTACGAGCAGTACTTC. Residues: CASSPKTPASGGRSGSSYEQYF.

The chain is built from TRBV5-1 and TRBJ2-5; no clear D. Germline lookup yields CDR1 SGHRS and CDR2 YFSETQ. The V end was cut by 0 bases, the J end by 1 base, with 7 bases between. The CDR3 length is 14 residues. CDR3 nucleotides: TGCGCCAGCAGCTTGGAACCCGGCCAAGAGACCCAGTACTTC. It yields the protein CASSLEPGQETQYF.

The rearrangement joins TRBV5-1 to TRBJ1-3; D ambiguous. CDR1 is SGHRS and CDR2 is YFSETQ in the germline V gene. V was shortened by 3 bases and J by 0 bases, with 7 bases between the two germline ends. This CDR3 has 14 amino acids. The CDR3 DNA reads as TGCGCCAGCAGCTCGACGGGCTCTGGAAACACCATATATTTT. Its protein product is CASSSTGSGNTIYF. Using reference TRBV5-1 and TRBJ1-3 for the parts outside the CDR3, the full variable domain is KAGVTQTPRYLIKTRGQQVTLSCSPISGHRSVSWYQQTPGQGLQFLFEYFSETQRNKGNFPGRFSGRQFSNSRSEMNVSTLELGDSALYLCASSSTGSGNTIYFGEGSWLTVV.

This chain links TRBV28 with TRBJ1-5, with no clear D. Looked up from germline, CDR1 is MDHEN and CDR2 is SYDVKM. This CDR3 is 13 amino acids long. Trimming cost V 1 base and J 7 bases, with 8 bases left between them. The CDR3, as DNA: TGTGCCAGCAGTTTATCCGGGAGGCAGCCCCAGCATTTT. Residues: CASSLSGRQPQHF.

The chain carries TRBV6-5 and TRBJ1-2, with 10 bases aligning to TRBD1. V lost 2 bases, J lost 8 bases, and 5 bases stayed unmatched. The CDR3 consists of 14 residues. Germline lookup yields CDR1 MNHEY and CDR2 SVGAGI. The CDR3, as DNA: TGTGCCAGCAGTTACGGGGACAGGGGAGCAGGCTACACCTTC. This codes for CASSYGDRGAGYTF.

V is TRBV19 and J is TRBJ2-2; 10 bases are shared with TRBD2. CDR1 and CDR2 (germline): LNHDA, SQIVND (reference sequence). The CDR3 loop spans 14 amino acids. The ends lost 5 bases at V and 9 bases at J; junction bases unmatched: 6. CDR3 residues: CASSAGTSDRELFF. The CDR3 DNA follows: TGTGCCAGTAGTGCCGGGACTAGCGATAGGGAGCTGTTTTTT.

CDR3 bases: TGTGCCAGCAGCTACCCCATGTACAGGGGAAACACTGAAGCTTTCTTT. Its protein product is CASSYPMYRGNTEAFF. V and J are TRBV28 and TRBJ1-1, with TRBD1 matching over 7 bases. J gave up 2 bases and V 6 bases, and 12 bases lay outside the gene matches. Germline CDR1 is MDHEN and CDR2 is SYDVKM. The CDR3 spans 16 residues.

V gene TRBV13 combines with J gene TRBJ2-1; 9 bases line up with TRBD2. This CDR3 is 16 amino acids long. The germline V gene has CDR1 PRHDT and CDR2 FYEKMQ (reference sequence). J lost 10 bases, V lost 6 bases, and 16 bases had no gene match. CDR3 nucleotide sequence: TGTGCCAGCAGTCCCCCCCTGGGGGCGGGGGGGCCCGAGCAGTTCTTC. It codes for CASSPPLGAGGPEQFF.

This chain uses TRBV5-5 with TRBJ1-2; TRBD1 aligns across 7 bases. CDR1 and CDR2 from the germline V gene are SGHKS and YYEKEE (reference sequence). The J segment lost 8 bases and the V segment lost 4 bases, leaving 17 bases of the junction unmatched. The CDR3 is 16 amino acids. The CDR3 region is CASSARGITGSEGYTF. For the CDR3, the DNA is TGTGCCAGCAGCGCCAGGGGGATAACAGGTTCGGAGGGCTACACCTTC. The variable domain in full, completed from reference TRBV5-5 and TRBJ1-2, reads DAGVTQSPTHLIKTRGQQVTLRCSPISGHKSVSWYQQVLGQGPQFIFQYYEKEERGRGNFPDRFSARQFPNYSSELNVNALLLGDSALYLCASSARGITGSEGYTFGSGTRLTVV.

The chain employs TRBV18 and TRBJ2-5; weak D call: TRBD1 (6 bases). Germline V gene data show CDR1 as KGHSH and CDR2 as LQKENI. This CDR3 has 14 amino acids. V was shortened by 6 bases and J by 0 bases, with 11 bases between the two germline ends. In DNA form, the CDR3 reads TGTGCCAGCTCCCAAGACAGGTACCAAGAGACCCAGTACTTC. This sequence encodes CASSQDRYQETQYF.

The chain joins TRBV10-3 to TRBJ2-7; TRBD2 matches at 13 bases. V gave up 6 bases and J gave up 4 bases; unmatched junction bases: 3. Germline V gene lookup returns CDR1 ENHRY and CDR2 SYGVKD. The CDR3 totals 14 residues. CDR3 in amino acids: CAIRTSGGFYEQYF. In DNA, the CDR3 is TGTGCCATCAGGACTAGCGGGGGGTTTTACGAGCAGTACTTC.

The gene calls are TRBV5-1 and TRBJ2-2; 10 bases align to TRBD2. The CDR3 length is 17 residues. After removal of 3 bases from V and 3 bases from J, the junction contained 8 bases not matched to a gene. The V gene's germline CDR1 is SGHRS and CDR2 YFSETQ. The CDR3 region is CASSWRASGSDTGELFF. The CDR3 coding sequence is TGCGCCAGCAGCTGGAGGGCTAGCGGGAGTGACACCGGGGAGCTGTTTTTT.

This clone was counted a few times. This chain joins TRBV19 and TRBJ2-5, with 10 bases lining up with TRBD2. The CDR3 loop spans 16 amino acids. Germline V lookup: CDR1 LNHDA, CDR2 SQIVND (reference sequence). Germline trimming cut 4 bases from V and 2 bases from J; bases unmatched to any gene: 7. The CDR3 region has the DNA TGTGCCAGTAGTAGTGAGATGGGACTAGCGCAAGAGACCCAGTACTTC. Protein product: CASSSEMGLAQETQYF.

Here the CDR3 reads CASRLDGTGELFF. In DNA, the CDR3 is TGTGCAAGTCGCTTAGACGGCACCGGGGAGCTGTTTTTT. The rearrangement joins TRBV12-2 to TRBJ2-2; TRBD2, as called in the table, went unchecked against the DNA. TRBV12-2 is deemed a pseudogene. The CDR3 contains 13 residues.